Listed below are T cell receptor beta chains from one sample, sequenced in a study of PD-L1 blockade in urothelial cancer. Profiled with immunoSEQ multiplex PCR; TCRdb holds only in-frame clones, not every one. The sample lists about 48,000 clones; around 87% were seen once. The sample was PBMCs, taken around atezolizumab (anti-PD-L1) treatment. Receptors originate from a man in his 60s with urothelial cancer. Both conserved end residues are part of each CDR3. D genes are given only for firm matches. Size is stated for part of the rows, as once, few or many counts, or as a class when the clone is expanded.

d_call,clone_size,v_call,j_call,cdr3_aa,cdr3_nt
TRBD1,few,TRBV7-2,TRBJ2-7,CASRWTGFYEQYF,TGTGCCAGCAGGTGGACAGGCTTCTACGAGCAGTACTTC
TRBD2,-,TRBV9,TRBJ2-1,CASSIYLAGDYNEQFF,TGTGCCAGCAGCATCTACCTAGCGGGGGACTACAATGAGCAGTTCTTC
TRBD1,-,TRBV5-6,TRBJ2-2,CASSLDWGTENTGELFF,TGTGCCAGCAGCTTGGACTGGGGGACAGAGAACACCGGGGAGCTGTTTTTT
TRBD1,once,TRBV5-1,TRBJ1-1,CASSSRTGPTEAFF,TGCGCCAGCAGCTCGAGGACAGGTCCCACTGAAGCTTTCTTT
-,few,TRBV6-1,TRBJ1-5,CASSEWRIWAYQPQHF,TGTGCCAGCAGTGAGTGGAGGATTTGGGCTTATCAGCCCCAGCATTTT
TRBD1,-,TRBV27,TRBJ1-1,CASSLRQGGEAFF,TGTGCCAGCAGTTTACGACAGGGGGGAGAAGCTTTCTTT
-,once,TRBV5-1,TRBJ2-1,CASSTGQPYNEQFF,TGCGCCAGCAGCACAGGACAGCCCTACAATGAGCAGTTCTTC
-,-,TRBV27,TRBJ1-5,CASSLSWRGDQPQHF,TGTGCCAGCAGTTTATCCTGGAGGGGCGATCAGCCCCAGCATTTT
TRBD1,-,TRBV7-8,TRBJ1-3,CASSFGQGSGNTIYF,TGTGCCAGCAGCTTCGGACAGGGGTCTGGAAACACCATATATTTT
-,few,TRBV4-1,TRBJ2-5,CASSQERGPRTQYF,TGCGCCAGCAGCCAAGAAAGGGGTCCACGGACCCAGTACTTC
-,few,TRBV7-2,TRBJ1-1,CASSFQGMVEAFF,TGTGCCAGCAGCTTCCAGGGGATGGTGGAAGCTTTCTTT
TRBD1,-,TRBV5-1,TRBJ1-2,CASSVTGLDYGYTF,TGCGCCAGCAGCGTGACAGGGTTGGACTATGGCTACACCTTC
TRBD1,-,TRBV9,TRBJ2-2,CASSTRQGAGELFF,TGTGCCAGCAGCACCCGACAGGGGGCCGGGGAGCTGTTTTTT
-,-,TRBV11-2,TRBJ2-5,CASSLDGSPETQYF,TGTGCCAGCAGCTTAGATGGGAGTCCCGAGACCCAGTACTTC